This note documents a single T cell receptor (beta chain) sequence. Its recognized antigen is unknown. Base qualities were left out, and no much larger clone turns up one base away. The sample is drawn from a study of cytomegalovirus exposure and HLA in healthy donors (dated by TCRdb to about 2017). Turning to the overall study: An earlier analysis of roughly 500 of the donors reported about 250 Gb of sequence data and 100 million to 140 million unique TCR beta sequences from about 180 million T cells. In addition to the first cohort of 666 subjects, a separate validation cohort of 120 different subjects was used. Among the roughly 400 genotyped donors, 81% belonged to the genetic ancestry cluster associated with self-reported Caucasian donors. About five DR-DQ haplotypes were handled as single units for association and clustering because linkage in the cohort was strong. To study patterns of TCR occurrence, a later analysis re-analyzed previously published TCR beta repertoires from several hundred donors and added high-resolution HLA genotyping. All discovery cohort repertoires had been generated on a single sequencing platform. A later genetic analysis took genome-wide SNP genotypes for about three fifths of the roughly 670 donors and used that subset as a discovery cohort. An early release that covered about 600 HLA-typed donors contained approximately 300 gigabases of sequencing data and about 93 million unique TCR sequences. To predict cytomegalovirus infection status, the study combined high-throughput TCR immunosequencing, statistical association of individual TCRs with disease status, and machine learning. HLA typing covered class I and class II loci at four-digit resolution. Typing coverage varied by locus: about 620-640 donors for A, B, C, DRB1 and DQB1; roughly 500 for DQA1; nearly 610 for DPA1; more than 450 for DPB1. Donor age, sex, ethnicity and CMV serostatus were compiled alongside the repertoire data. The study used immunosequencing to profile the T cell repertoires of several hundred subjects and linked those repertoires to cytomegalovirus serostatus. The aim of the study was to test whether cataloging public T cell receptors could identify signatures of past pathogen exposure. In the later analysis, no new phenotypic data were used to find candidate immune exposures; instead, reliance was placed on TCR beta sequences and their occurrence across donors. In an earlier analysis of roughly 540 of the donors, high-throughput TCR beta sequencing was used to judge whether each TCR beta V gene segment behaved as functional or pseudogenic. On average, 235,054 unique TCR beta nucleotide sequences were sequenced per donor among a few hundred genotyped donors of the cohort, with roughly 18% of those sequences being non-productive.

In total, 666 healthy bone marrow donors made up the cohort. At the time of sampling, all cohort members were nominally healthy, though unrecorded immune exposures were likely present. The donor was CMV seronegative and was included in the group of hundreds of seronegative cohort members. Each donor provided a peripheral blood sample, and peripheral blood mononuclear cells were used for TCR beta sequencing. The Qiagen DNeasy Blood Extraction Kit was used to extract genomic DNA from the blood cell samples. Library prep was done by the immunoSEQ multiplex PCR assay. A mixture of 60 forward primers for TCR Vbeta segments and 13 reverse primers for TCR Jbeta segments was used in the multiplex PCR. Amplification of the CDR3 region of rearranged TCR beta genes was performed with a multiplex PCR assay on genomic DNA. The amplified TCR beta libraries were sequenced on the Illumina HiSeq System as 87-base-pair reads. The study's own analysis went as follows. A later analysis tallied roughly 78 million unique TCR beta chains across the approximately 670 repertoires, and around 12 million of those chains were shared by two or more donors. To remove PCR and sequencing errors, raw reads were error-corrected and collapsed into unique sequences using a nearest-neighbor algorithm that merged closely related sequences. CDR3 sequences were aligned to IMGT reference sequences to assign V, D and J gene segments. Each retained sequence needed at least a six-nucleotide match to both a V gene segment and a J gene segment. Rearrangements were classified as productive when the CDR3 lacked stop codons and remained in frame with V and J, and all other rearrangements were classified as non-productive. CDR3 was defined according to IMGT convention as the region running from the second conserved V-encoded cysteine to the conserved J-encoded phenylalanine. The earlier analysis of approximately 590 of the donors excluded any sequence lacking an unambiguous match to a single V gene segment. An earlier analysis of about 590 of the donors classified V segments as functional when productive rearrangements were above 56.7% and as segregating when the standard deviation between donors was above 5%. A statistical classification framework was built for diagnosing cytomegalovirus status from the catalog of TCR beta chain sequences. A later analysis assigned V and J genes by comparing TCR nucleotide sequences with IMGT/GENE-DB human TR gene sequences. In a later analysis, CDR3 sequences and most-parsimonious VDJ recombination scenarios were assigned using the TCRdist pipeline. In a later analysis, every TCR beta chain was defined by the combination of its CDR3 amino acid sequence and its V-gene family, and reads without a unique V-gene family were dropped. To address suspected cross-contamination and a sequencing artifact, a later analysis removed under 600 highly shared, low-generation-probability nucleotide sequences. For each public chain, a later analysis derived a clonal expansion index from normalized ranks of inferred template counts within each repertoire. In a later analysis, generation probabilities were computed with a VDJ recombination model fitted to out-of-frame rearrangements, and the resulting probabilities were checked against IGoR. In a later analysis, hypergeometric tests were used to score TCR-TCR, TCR-HLA and TCR-CMV co-occurrence, with a repertoire-size bias correction applied to TCR pairs. False discovery rates were estimated in a later analysis by permuting HLA or CMV assignments 20 times. In a later analysis, co-occurring TCRs were grouped using DBSCAN, with TCRdist sequence similarity added in when clustering inside HLA-allele-positive subsets. Co-occurrence clustering excluded repertoires with fewer than 30,000 or more than 120,000 public chains, plus five with anomalous nucleotide sharing. The table comes from immuneACCESS by way of TCRdb, which keeps in-frame sequences with V and J called. Part of the clones is missing from these tables; in studies checked, under half for an unresolved V gene and the rest for unknown reasons. That table furnishes V, J and clone size, whereas the DNA furnished D and trimming. A total of fewer than 200,000 clones appear in this sample, about 82% of them only once. The leading ten clones occupy about 0.82% of the sample.

Paper-wide results and their limitations: Some IMGT-functional V segments, including TRBV6-2 and TRBV6-3, could not be distinguished by the 87-base-pair reads and were therefore excluded. Only TCR beta chains were sequenced in this cohort, and the absence of alpha or paired-chain data limited detectable features. The only immune exposure information available for the cohort was CMV serostatus. In vitro tests confirmed that a few of the cytomegalovirus-associated TCR beta chains recognize cytomegalovirus antigens. The study listed approximately 150 TCR beta chains as associated with cytomegalovirus. When HLA alleles, especially DR and DQ, strongly co-occurred, attributing TCR associations to individual alleles was difficult. A further reported finding was that TCR beta sequences accurately predicted the HLA-A and HLA-B alleles for most subjects in the first cohort. The classifier was reported to diagnose cytomegalovirus status with high specificity and sensitivity in both the original and validation cohorts. HLA typing was unavailable for some donors at each locus, so association tests used only the typed subset. In a later analysis, more than 15,000 TCR beta sequences were associated with specific HLA alleles at a false discovery rate of 0.05. It was suggested by the authors that the approach could potentially be generalized to other disease states and immunological phenotypes. A later analysis found that TCR association rates varied across HLA loci, with DRB1 alleles showing the most associated TCRs and HLA-C alleles the fewest. The earlier analysis of approximately 540 of the donors excluded seventeen rarely observed V segments, including chromosome 9 orphons, because counts were too low. In a later analysis, most CMV-associated TCR beta chains were found to appear HLA-restricted, with HLA associations seemingly driven largely by CMV exposure. Correlated functional status among segregating V segments might reflect linkage disequilibrium, but an unknown experimental factor could not be ruled out. Most TCR sequences were observed very rarely across donors, whereas some public TCRs were present in many individuals. A later genetic analysis associated a missense DCLRE1C variant with V-gene and J-gene trimming of TCR beta chains, and an independent cohort replicated the association. Sequencing depth was assumed to be roughly uniform across donors in the presence/absence analyses, though that assumption may not hold. A later analysis reported that several top co-occurrence clusters appeared linked to parvovirus B19, influenza, CMV and Epstein-Barr virus. In an earlier analysis of under 600 of the donors, most TCR beta V segments were observed in productive rearrangements about 87% or about 30% of the time, broadly matching IMGT annotations. The sequencing pipeline was judged likely to have produced a cluster of highly shared sequence variants as a technical artifact. Compared with equally common non-associated chains, HLA-associated TCR beta chains in a later analysis were more clonally expanded and had lower generation probabilities. According to a later genetic analysis, donors in an Asian-associated ancestry cluster had fewer N-insertions in productive TCRs than the approximately 610-donor mean.

From the cysteine up to the phenylalanine, the CDR3 has a length of 16 residues. Only the CDR3 part of the read is kept: 48 bases, read in frame from the first base. Trimming removed 0 bases from V and 7 bases from J, leaving 18 bases between the germline ends. For CDR1 and CDR2, the germline V gene lists SGHDN and FVKESK. The chain employs TRBV14 and TRBJ1-1; TRBD1 might be the D gene, on 5 matching bases. The receptor was isolated from a woman under 30 in good health and CMV-seronegative. The material sequenced was PBMCs. The CDR3 reads as follows: CASSQDFGRVHSEAFF. The nucleotides are TGTGCCAGCAGCCAAGATTTTGGCAGGGTGCACAGTGAAGCTTTCTTT.